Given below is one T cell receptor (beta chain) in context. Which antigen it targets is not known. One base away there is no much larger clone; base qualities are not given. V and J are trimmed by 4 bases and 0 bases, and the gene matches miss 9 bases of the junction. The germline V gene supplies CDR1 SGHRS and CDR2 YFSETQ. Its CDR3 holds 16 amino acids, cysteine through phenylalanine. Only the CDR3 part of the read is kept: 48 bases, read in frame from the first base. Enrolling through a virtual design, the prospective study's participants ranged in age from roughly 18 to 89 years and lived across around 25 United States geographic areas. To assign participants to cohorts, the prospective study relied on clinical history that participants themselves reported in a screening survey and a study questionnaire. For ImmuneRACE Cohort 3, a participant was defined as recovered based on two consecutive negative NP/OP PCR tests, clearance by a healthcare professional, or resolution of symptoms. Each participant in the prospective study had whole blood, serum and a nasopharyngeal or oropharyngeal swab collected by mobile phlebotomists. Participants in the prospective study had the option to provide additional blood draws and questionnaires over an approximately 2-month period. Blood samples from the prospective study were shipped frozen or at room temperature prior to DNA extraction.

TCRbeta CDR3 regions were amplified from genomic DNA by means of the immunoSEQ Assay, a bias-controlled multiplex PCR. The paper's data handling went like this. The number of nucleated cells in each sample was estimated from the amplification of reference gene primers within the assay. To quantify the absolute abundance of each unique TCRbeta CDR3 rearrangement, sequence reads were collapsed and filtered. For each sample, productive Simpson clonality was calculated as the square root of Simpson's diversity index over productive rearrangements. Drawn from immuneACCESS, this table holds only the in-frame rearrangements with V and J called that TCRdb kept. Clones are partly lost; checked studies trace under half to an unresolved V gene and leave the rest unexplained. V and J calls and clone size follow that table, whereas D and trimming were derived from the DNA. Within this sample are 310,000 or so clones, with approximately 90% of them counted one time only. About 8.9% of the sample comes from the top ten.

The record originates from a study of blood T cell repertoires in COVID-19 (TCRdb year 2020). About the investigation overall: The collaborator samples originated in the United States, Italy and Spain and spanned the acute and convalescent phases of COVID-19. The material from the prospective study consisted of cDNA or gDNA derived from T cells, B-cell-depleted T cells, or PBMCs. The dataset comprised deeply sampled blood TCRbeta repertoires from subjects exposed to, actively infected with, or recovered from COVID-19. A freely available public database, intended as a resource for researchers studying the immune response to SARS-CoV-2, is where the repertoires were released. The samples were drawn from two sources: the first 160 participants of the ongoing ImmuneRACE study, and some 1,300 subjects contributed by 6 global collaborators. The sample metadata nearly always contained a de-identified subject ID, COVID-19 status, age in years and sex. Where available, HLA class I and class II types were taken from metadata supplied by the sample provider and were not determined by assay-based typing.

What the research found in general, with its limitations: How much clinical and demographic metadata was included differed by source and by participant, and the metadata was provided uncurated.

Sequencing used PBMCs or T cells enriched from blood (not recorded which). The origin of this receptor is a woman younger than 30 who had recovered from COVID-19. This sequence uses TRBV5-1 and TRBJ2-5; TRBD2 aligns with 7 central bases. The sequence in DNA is TGCGCCAGCAGCCCTCACCTTCGGGGGGACCAAGAGACCCAGTACTTC. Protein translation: CASSPHLRGDQETQYF. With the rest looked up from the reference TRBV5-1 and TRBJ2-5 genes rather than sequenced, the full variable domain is KAGVTQTPRYLIKTRGQQVTLSCSPISGHRSVSWYQQTPGQGLQFLFEYFSETQRNKGNFPGRFSGRQFSNSRSEMNVSTLELGDSALYLCASSPHLRGDQETQYFGPGTRLLVL.